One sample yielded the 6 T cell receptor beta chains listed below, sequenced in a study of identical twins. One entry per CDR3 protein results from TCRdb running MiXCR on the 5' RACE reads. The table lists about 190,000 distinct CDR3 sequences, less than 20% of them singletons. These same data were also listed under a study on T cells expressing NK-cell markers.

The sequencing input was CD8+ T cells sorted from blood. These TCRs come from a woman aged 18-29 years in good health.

CDR3: CASSGQGKGNEQFF. Written as DNA, the CDR3 is TGTGCCAGCAGTGGACAGGGCAAAGGTAATGAGCAGTTCTTC. The V and J genes are TRBV25-1 and TRBJ2-1; 7 nucleotides line up with TRBD1. V trimming: 4 bases; J trimming: 7 bases; junction bases outside the gene matches: 7. CDR1 and CDR2 from the germline V gene are MGHDK and SYGVNS. The CDR3 spans 14 residues.

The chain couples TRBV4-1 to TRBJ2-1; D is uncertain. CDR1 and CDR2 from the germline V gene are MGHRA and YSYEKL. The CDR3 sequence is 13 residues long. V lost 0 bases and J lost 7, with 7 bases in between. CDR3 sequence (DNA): TGCGCCAGCAGCCAAGATCCAAGAAATGAGCAGTTCTTC. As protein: CASSQDPRNEQFF.

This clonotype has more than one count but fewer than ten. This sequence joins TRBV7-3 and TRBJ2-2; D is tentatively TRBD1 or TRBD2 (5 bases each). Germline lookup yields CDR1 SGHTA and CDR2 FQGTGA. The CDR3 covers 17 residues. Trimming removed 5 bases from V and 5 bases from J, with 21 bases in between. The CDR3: CASSINFGTGKTGELFF. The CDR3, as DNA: TGTGCCAGCAGCATCAATTTCGGGACGGGGAAAACCGGGGAGCTGTTTTTT.

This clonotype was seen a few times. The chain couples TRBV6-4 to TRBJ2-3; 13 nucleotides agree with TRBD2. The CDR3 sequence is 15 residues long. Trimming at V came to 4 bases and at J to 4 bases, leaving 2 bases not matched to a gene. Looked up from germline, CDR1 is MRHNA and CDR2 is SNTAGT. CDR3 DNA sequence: TGTGCCAGCAGTGCCGGGACTAGCGGGGCAGATACGCAGTATTTT. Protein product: CASSAGTSGADTQYF.

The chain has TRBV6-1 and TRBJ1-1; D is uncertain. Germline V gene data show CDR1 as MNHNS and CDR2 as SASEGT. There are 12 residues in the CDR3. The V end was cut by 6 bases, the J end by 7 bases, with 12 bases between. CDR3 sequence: CASRETPIEAFF. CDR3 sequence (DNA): TGTGCCAGCAGGGAAACACCGATTGAAGCTTTCTTT.

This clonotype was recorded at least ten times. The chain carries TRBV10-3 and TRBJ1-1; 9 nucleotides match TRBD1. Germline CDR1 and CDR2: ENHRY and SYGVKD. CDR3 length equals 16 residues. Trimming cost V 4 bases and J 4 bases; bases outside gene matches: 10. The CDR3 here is CAISVWDRVKSTEAFF. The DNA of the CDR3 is TGTGCCATCAGTGTCTGGGACAGGGTAAAGAGCACTGAAGCTTTCTTT.